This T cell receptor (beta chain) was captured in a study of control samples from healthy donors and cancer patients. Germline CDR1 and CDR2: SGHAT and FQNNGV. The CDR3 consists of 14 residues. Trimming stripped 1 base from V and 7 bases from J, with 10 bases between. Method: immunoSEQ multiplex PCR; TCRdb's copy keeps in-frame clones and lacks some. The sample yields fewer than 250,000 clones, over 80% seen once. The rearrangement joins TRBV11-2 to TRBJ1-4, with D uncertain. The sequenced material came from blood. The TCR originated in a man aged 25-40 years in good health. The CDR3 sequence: CASSLVRGSEKLFF. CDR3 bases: TGTGCCAGCAGCTTAGTCCGGGGATCTGAAAAACTGTTTTTT.